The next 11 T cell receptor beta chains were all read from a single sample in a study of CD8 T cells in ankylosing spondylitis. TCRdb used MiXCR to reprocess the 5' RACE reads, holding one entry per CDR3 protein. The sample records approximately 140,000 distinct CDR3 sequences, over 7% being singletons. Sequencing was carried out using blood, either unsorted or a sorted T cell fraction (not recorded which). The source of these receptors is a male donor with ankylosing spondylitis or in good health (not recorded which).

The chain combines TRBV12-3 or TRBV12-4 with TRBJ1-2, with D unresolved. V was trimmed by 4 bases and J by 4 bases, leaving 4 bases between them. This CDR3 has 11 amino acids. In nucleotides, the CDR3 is TGTGCCAGCAGTTCATCCTATGGCTACACCTTC. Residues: CASSSSYGYTF.

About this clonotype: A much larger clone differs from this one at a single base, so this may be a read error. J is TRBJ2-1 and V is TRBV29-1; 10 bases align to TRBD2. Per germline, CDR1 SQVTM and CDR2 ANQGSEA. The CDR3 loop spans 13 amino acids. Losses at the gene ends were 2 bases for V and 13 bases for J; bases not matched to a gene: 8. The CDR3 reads CSVEWLAGVDQFF. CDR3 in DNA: TGCAGCGTTGAATGGCTAGCGGGAGTTGACCAGTTCTTC.

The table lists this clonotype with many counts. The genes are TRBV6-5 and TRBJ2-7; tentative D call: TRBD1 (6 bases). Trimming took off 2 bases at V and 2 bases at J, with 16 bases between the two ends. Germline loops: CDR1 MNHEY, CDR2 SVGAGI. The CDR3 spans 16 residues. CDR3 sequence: CASSYPLGADTYEQYF. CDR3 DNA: TGTGCCAGCAGTTACCCCCTGGGGGCTGATACCTACGAGCAGTACTTC.

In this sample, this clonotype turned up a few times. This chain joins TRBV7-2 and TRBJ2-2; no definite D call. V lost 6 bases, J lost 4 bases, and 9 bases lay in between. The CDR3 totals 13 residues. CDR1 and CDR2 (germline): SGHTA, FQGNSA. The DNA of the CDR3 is TGTGCCAGCAGGAGAATAGGCACCGGGGAGCTGTTTTTT. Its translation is CASRRIGTGELFF.

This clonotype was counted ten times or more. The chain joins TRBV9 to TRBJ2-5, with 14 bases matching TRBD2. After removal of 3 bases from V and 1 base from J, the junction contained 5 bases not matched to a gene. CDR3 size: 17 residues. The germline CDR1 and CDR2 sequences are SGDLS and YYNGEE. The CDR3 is CASSGRTSGRIQETQYF. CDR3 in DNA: TGTGCCAGCAGCGGGCGGACTAGCGGGAGGATCCAAGAGACCCAGTACTTC.

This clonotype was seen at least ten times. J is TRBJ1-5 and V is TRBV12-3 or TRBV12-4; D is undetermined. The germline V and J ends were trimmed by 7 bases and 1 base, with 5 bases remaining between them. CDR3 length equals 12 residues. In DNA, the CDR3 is TGTGCCAGCACCACGAGCAATCAGCCCCAGCATTTT. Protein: CASTTSNQPQHF.

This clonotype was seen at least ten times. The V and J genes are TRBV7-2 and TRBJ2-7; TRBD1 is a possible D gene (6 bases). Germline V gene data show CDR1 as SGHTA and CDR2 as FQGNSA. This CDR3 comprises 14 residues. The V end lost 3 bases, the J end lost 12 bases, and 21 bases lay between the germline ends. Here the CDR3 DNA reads TGTGCCAGCAGCTTCCCTGCGGCTCCCGGACAGAGGTACTTC. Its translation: CASSFPAAPGQRYF. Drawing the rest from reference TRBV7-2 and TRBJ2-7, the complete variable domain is GAGVSQSPSNKVTEKGKDVELRCDPISGHTALYWYRQSLGQGLEFLIYFQGNSAPDKSGLPSDRFSAERTGGSVSTLTIQRTQQEDSAVYLCASSFPAAPGQRYFGPGTRLTVT.

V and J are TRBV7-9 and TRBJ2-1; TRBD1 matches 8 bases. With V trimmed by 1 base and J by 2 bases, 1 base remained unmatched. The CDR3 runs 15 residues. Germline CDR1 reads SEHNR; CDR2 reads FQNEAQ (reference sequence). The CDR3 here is CASSLGTGTYNEQFF. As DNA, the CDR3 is TGTGCCAGCAGCTTAGGGACAGGGACCTACAATGAGCAGTTCTTC.

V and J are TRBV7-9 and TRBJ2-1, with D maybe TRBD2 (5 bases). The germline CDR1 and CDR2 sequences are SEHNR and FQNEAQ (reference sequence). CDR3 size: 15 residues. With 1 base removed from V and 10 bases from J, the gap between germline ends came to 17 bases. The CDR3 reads CASSLVGGSIGEQFF. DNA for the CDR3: TGTGCCAGCAGCTTAGTCGGTGGGAGCATCGGGGAGCAGTTCTTC.

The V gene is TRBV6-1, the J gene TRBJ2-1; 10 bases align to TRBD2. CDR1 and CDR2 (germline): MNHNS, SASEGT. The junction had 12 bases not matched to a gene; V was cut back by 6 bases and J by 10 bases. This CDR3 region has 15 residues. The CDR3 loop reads CASSQGIAGGQEQFF. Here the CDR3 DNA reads TGTGCCAGCAGCCAGGGAATAGCGGGAGGACAGGAGCAGTTCTTC.

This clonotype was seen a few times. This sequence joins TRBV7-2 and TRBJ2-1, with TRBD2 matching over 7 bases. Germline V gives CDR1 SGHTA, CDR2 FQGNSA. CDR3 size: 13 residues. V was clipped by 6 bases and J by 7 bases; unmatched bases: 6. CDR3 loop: CASRMSGGNEQFF. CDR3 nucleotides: TGTGCCAGCAGAATGTCGGGAGGTAATGAGCAGTTCTTC.